This TCR beta chain emerged from a study of sequential checkpoint blockade in melanoma (dated by TCRdb to about 2019). Background for the entire study: Using 1:1 randomization, the trial assigned patients either to first-line nivolumab followed by ipilimumab (arm A) or to ipilimumab followed by nivolumab (arm B). Maintenance nivolumab was given following each of the two trial sequences.

Study-wide conclusions, independent of this receptor: Validation of the response-prediction model combining TCR metrics and mutation burden is needed in larger, independent patient cohorts.

Note on this clone: There is no known antigen for this receptor. Qualities for individual bases were not recorded, and no much larger clone is one base off.

Including cysteine and phenylalanine, the CDR3 has 11 amino acids. Of all the DNA, just the CDR3 is kept, 33 bases in frame from base 1. Trimming costs V 3 bases and J 8 bases, and their ends lie 7 bases apart. CDR1 and CDR2 are read off the germline V gene as MDHEN and SYDVKM. The immunoSEQ Assay was used to immunosequence TCRbeta CDR3 regions from genomic DNA. Prior to high-throughput sequencing, genomic DNA was amplified by bias-controlled multiplex PCR. Under the source paper's analysis protocol: To quantify the absolute abundance of each unique TCRbeta CDR3 region, the sequences were collapsed and filtered. Clonality, defined as 1 minus Pielou's evenness, was calculated using only productive rearrangements. A previously published method was used to identify clones with significantly greater frequencies in on-treatment samples than in baseline samples. The source is immuneACCESS, and TCRdb retained only in-frame sequences with V and J called. Part of the clones is not carried over; for the studies checked, unresolved V genes explain less than half of this, and the remainder is unexplained. Clone size and the V and J calls come from that table; the DNA yielded D and trimming. The sample table shows about 27,000 clones, and 60% to 80% are seen once. 13% of the sample is in the top ten clones.

The intended sense of this specimen's treatment or condition label: randomized to nivolumab then ipilimumab (arm A) or the reverse (arm B). Prior DNA-damaging chemotherapy had not been received by any trial patient. On a FACS Aria II flow cytometer, live CD3+CD8+ cells that were negative for CD19 and CD56 were sorted from thawed PBMCs. Samples came from patients with melanoma in CheckMate 064, a randomized, open-label phase II trial of sequential checkpoint blockade. Leukapheresis was used to collect peripheral blood mononuclear cells, which were then purified with Ficoll-Paque and frozen in human serum with about 10% DMSO. Immediately after sorting, the purity of the sorted blood CD3+CD8+ cells was confirmed to be >95%, and DNA was then extracted.

Here the chain combines TRBV28 and TRBJ1-1, and possibly TRBD1, on 5 matching bases. Sequencing was performed on CD8+ T cells sorted from blood (inferred from file names), taken from a patient given nivolumab and ipilimumab in sequence. The sequence derives from a human donor with melanoma. The bases read TGTGCCAGCAGTTTGGGGCGGGAAGCTTTCTTT. Translated, this is CASSLGREAFF.